A single T cell receptor beta chain is shown here with its context. Antigen specificity is unknown. The data belong to a study of graft-versus-host responses after intestinal transplantation. Across the study: As for transplant type, recipients had multivisceral, liver-intestinal, or isolated intestinal grafts. After anti-thymocyte globulin induction, recipients took tacrolimus and steroids for roughly three years. Findings of the study overall: Some GvH clones appeared in ileal mucosa or blood before recipient bone marrow.

Assay: immunoSEQ multiplex PCR; the TCRdb copy retains only in-frame clones and omits some. This sample has some 90,000 clones, with roughly 92% found just once. V lost 0 bases and J lost 1, with 7 bases in between. Looked up from germline, CDR1 is SGDLS and CDR2 is YYNGEE. The CDR3 sequence is 14 residues long. The starting material was unstimulated CD4+ T cells sorted from spleen or lymph node cells, obtained before intestinal transplant. This sequence joins TRBV9 and TRBJ1-2; maybe TRBD1 (5 bases). The sequence derives from a human donor who received an intestinal transplant. Here the CDR3 DNA reads TGTGCCAGCAGCGTAGGGCAGGGTAACTATGGCTACACCTTC. It specifies CASSVGQGNYGYTF.